The rows below give T cell receptor beta chains drawn from one sample of a study of cytomegalovirus exposure and HLA in healthy donors. Some clones are missing from TCRdb's copy, which holds only in-frame ones; the method was immunoSEQ multiplex PCR. The table lists roughly 350,000 clones, about nine tenths of them singletons. The sequencing input was PBMCs. The receptors were gathered from a woman under 30 in good health and CMV-seronegative. CDR3s include the opening cysteine and the closing phenylalanine or tryptophan. The order of the fields is V gene, clone size, J gene, CDR3 protein. Size tells how often a clone was seen (once, few, many) or the class of an expanded clone, and some rows leave it out.

v_call: TRBV5-8; clone_size: -; j_call: TRBJ2-2; cdr3_aa: CASSSGQITGELFF
v_call: TRBV5-6; clone_size: -; j_call: TRBJ2-5; cdr3_aa: CASSLWGVKSGETQYF
v_call: TRBV4-1; clone_size: -; j_call: TRBJ2-7; cdr3_aa: CASSQAGTGSYEQYF
v_call: TRBV19; clone_size: -; j_call: TRBJ2-5; cdr3_aa: CASSIGGVLTQETQYF
v_call: TRBV7-2; clone_size: -; j_call: TRBJ2-3; cdr3_aa: CASTRTTNTDTQYF
v_call: TRBV7-7; clone_size: -; j_call: TRBJ2-7; cdr3_aa: CASSLGPGQGAEQYF
v_call: TRBV2; clone_size: -; j_call: TRBJ2-7; cdr3_aa: CASMGLGGEQYF
v_call: TRBV4-3; clone_size: -; j_call: TRBJ2-7; cdr3_aa: CASSQETGFTYEQYF
v_call: TRBV14; clone_size: -; j_call: TRBJ1-1; cdr3_aa: CASSPRTGGMNTEAFF
v_call: TRBV28; clone_size: -; j_call: TRBJ2-1; cdr3_aa: CASSLPMAWGRAQPFF
v_call: TRBV5-6; clone_size: -; j_call: TRBJ2-7; cdr3_aa: CASSFGSTGDF
v_call: TRBV5-1; clone_size: -; j_call: TRBJ2-2; cdr3_aa: CASQRRTLPGELFF
v_call: TRBV19; clone_size: -; j_call: TRBJ1-5; cdr3_aa: CAKPGRPQHF
v_call: TRBV4-3; clone_size: -; j_call: TRBJ2-7; cdr3_aa: CASSPQDSYEQYF
v_call: TRBV5-6; clone_size: -; j_call: TRBJ2-7; cdr3_aa: CASSPGQGSNEQYF
v_call: TRBV28; clone_size: once; j_call: TRBJ2-5; cdr3_aa: CASSLLGQAQETQYF
v_call: TRBV9; clone_size: -; j_call: TRBJ2-2; cdr3_aa: CASSVGGLAGVTGELFF
v_call: TRBV7-3; clone_size: once; j_call: TRBJ1-5; cdr3_aa: CASSFRANQPQHF
v_call: TRBV6-6; clone_size: -; j_call: TRBJ1-1; cdr3_aa: CASLRGQENTEAFF
v_call: TRBV7-9; clone_size: -; j_call: TRBJ2-2; cdr3_aa: CASSAPDRNTGELFF
v_call: TRBV7-2; clone_size: -; j_call: TRBJ1-1; cdr3_aa: CASSSETGEAFF
v_call: TRBV5-1; clone_size: -; j_call: TRBJ1-2; cdr3_aa: CASSLRGLDGYTF
v_call: TRBV7-2; clone_size: -; j_call: TRBJ1-1; cdr3_aa: CASSTGEGYTEAFF
v_call: TRBV2; clone_size: -; j_call: TRBJ2-2; cdr3_aa: CASRRTSGNTGELFF
v_call: TRBV6-5; clone_size: -; j_call: TRBJ1-2; cdr3_aa: CASSYSQGWFDDYTF
v_call: TRBV6-1; clone_size: -; j_call: TRBJ2-6; cdr3_aa: CASTAATGANVLTF